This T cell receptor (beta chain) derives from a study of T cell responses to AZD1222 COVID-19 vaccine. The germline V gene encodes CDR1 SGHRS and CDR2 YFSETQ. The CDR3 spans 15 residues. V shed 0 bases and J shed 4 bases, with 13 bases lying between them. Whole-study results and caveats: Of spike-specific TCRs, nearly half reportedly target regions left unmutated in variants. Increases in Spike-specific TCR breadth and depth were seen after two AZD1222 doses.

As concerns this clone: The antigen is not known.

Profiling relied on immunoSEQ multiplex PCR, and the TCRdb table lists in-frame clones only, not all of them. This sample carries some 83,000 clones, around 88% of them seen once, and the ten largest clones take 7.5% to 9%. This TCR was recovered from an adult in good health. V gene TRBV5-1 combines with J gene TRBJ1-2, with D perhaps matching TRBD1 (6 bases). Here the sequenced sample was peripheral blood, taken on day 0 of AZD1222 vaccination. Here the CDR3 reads CASSLDSAGAYGYTF. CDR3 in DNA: TGCGCCAGCAGCTTGGACTCGGCAGGGGCCTATGGCTACACCTTC.